These 21 T cell receptor beta chains share one sample of origin, sequenced in a study of T cells expressing NK-cell markers. TCRdb reanalyzed the 5' RACE reads and collapses them to one entry per CDR3 protein, without DNA. The specimen's table records around 260,000 distinct CDR3 sequences. The specimen was blood T cells: a sorted CD56 or NKG2C T cell subset, CD4+ or CD8+ T cells, or bulk PBMC T cells (not recorded which). The origin of the receptors is a woman between 18 and 70 years old in good health.

CDR3 amino acids: CASSPRARQETQYF. This rearrangement joins TRBV18 to TRBJ2-5. Germline loops: CDR1 KGHSH, CDR2 LQKENI. The CDR3 loop spans 14 amino acids.

This chain uses TRBV11-2 with TRBJ2-1. Germline CDR1 and CDR2: SGHAT and FQNNGV. The CDR3 has 12 amino acids. CDR3 region: CASSPSYNEQFF.

The chain uses TRBV9 and TRBJ2-6; TCRdb lists TRBD1, though no DNA is available to test this call. The CDR3 has 17 residues. Germline CDR1 reads SGDLS; CDR2 reads YYNGEE. The CDR3 sequence is CASSGRPYSSGANVLTF.

The V gene is TRBV7-2, the J gene TRBJ2-5; the D gene TCRdb calls, TRBD1, cannot be checked with no DNA. The CDR3 is 15 residues long. The germline V gene has CDR1 SGHTA and CDR2 FQGNSA. CDR3 region: CASSYSGQSFQTQYF. Based on the CDR3 plus reference TRBV7-2 and TRBJ2-5, the full variable domain is GAGVSQSPSNKVTEKGKDVELRCDPISGHTALYWYRQSLGQGLEFLIYFQGNSAPDKSGLPSDRFSAERTGGSVSTLTIQRTQQEDSAVYLCASSYSGQSFQTQYFGPGTRLLVL.

J is TRBJ2-2 and V is TRBV12-3 or TRBV12-4. The CDR3 has 15 amino acids. The CDR3 sequence: CASSLRGEGTGELFF.

The chain joins TRBV21-1 to TRBJ1-2; TCRdb indicates TRBD1, and absent DNA this call remains unverified. TRBV21-1 is a pseudogene locus. CDR3 length equals 13 residues. The CDR3 region is CATPGTEDYGYTF.

The chain combines TRBV10-3 with TRBJ2-3. This CDR3 contains 15 residues. Germline CDR1 reads ENHRY; CDR2 reads SYGVKD. The CDR3 sequence: CAISEGTFGTDTQYF.

The chain has TRBV29-1 and TRBJ1-1; TCRdb calls TRBD1, which cannot be checked without DNA. Germline values: CDR1 SQVTM, CDR2 ANQGSEA. The CDR3 covers 12 residues. The CDR3 loop reads CSAKGTATEAFF.

The chain joins TRBV5-1 to TRBJ2-1; absent DNA, TCRdb's TRBD1 call cannot be checked. This CDR3 has 14 residues. Germline values: CDR1 SGHRS, CDR2 YFSETQ. The CDR3 is CASSLQGSYNEQFF.

The genes are TRBV7-9 and TRBJ1-2; TCRdb outputs TRBD1, but without DNA this stays unchecked. CDR1 is SEHNR and CDR2 is FQNEAQ in the germline V gene (reference sequence). The CDR3 consists of 13 residues. CDR3 region: CASSLDRDAGYTF.

V is TRBV14 and J is TRBJ2-2; there is no DNA to check the TCRdb D call of TRBD1. The CDR3 loop spans 17 amino acids. In germline, CDR1 is SGHDN, CDR2 FVKESK. The CDR3 sequence: CASSQDYGTGNTGELFF. The entire variable domain, with the rest obtained from reference TRBV14 and TRBJ2-2, is as follows: EAGVTQFPSHSVIEKGQTVTLRCDPISGHDNLYWYRRVMGKEIKFLLHFVKESKQDESGMPNNRFLAERTGGTYSTLKVQPAELEDSGVYFCASSQDYGTGNTGELFFGEGSRLTVL.

The rearrangement links TRBV7-3 to TRBJ2-5; TCRdb reports TRBD2, a call that lacks DNA to check it against. The CDR3 is 13 residues long. From germline, CDR1 is SGHTA and CDR2 FQGTGA. The CDR3 loop is CASSWGLAETQYF.

The V call is TRBV28, the J call TRBJ2-5; TCRdb gives TRBD2 as the D gene, but with no DNA this cannot be confirmed. Germline V gene data show CDR1 as MDHEN and CDR2 as SYDVKM. The length of the CDR3 is 15 residues. CDR3 loop: CASSPPRTSGETQYF.

This chain links TRBV30 with TRBJ2-1; the D call from TCRdb, TRBD2, cannot be confirmed without DNA. The CDR3 sequence is 14 residues long. The germline gives CDR1 GTSNPN, CDR2 SVGIG (reference sequence). The CDR3 loop reads CAWRGGGAYNEQFF. Using reference TRBV30 and TRBJ2-1 for the parts outside the CDR3, the full variable domain is SQTIHQWPATLVQPVGSPLSLECTVEGTSNPNLYWYRQAAGRGLQLLFYSVGIGQISSEVPQNLSASRPQDRQFILSSKKLLLSDSGFYLCAWRGGGAYNEQFFGPGTRLTVL.

This sequence joins TRBV7-2 and TRBJ2-1; TCRdb calls TRBD2, which cannot be checked without DNA. This CDR3 comprises 15 residues. Germline CDR1 SGHTA, CDR2 FQGNSA. The CDR3 loop reads CASSSVAGGLNEQFF.

The rearrangement uses TRBV19 and TRBJ2-2. The CDR3 contains 12 residues. The V gene's germline CDR1 is LNHDA and CDR2 SQIVND (reference sequence). CDR3 sequence reads: CASRGSTGELFF.

The chain combines TRBV19 with TRBJ2-5. CDR1 and CDR2 from the germline V gene are LNHDA and SQIVND (reference sequence). The CDR3 is 14 amino acids. CDR3: CASSIGQYQETQYF.

This chain links TRBV7-9 with TRBJ1-2. Germline V lookup: CDR1 SEHNR, CDR2 FQNEAQ (reference sequence). The CDR3 consists of 13 residues. CDR3: CASSADKAGGYTF. The complete variable domain, with remaining parts taken from reference TRBV7-9 and TRBJ1-2, reads DTGVSQNPRHKITKRGQNVTFRCDPISEHNRLYWYRQTLGQGPEFLTYFQNEAQLEKSRLLSDRFSAERPKGSFSTLEIQRTEQGDSAMYLCASSADKAGGYTFGSGTRLTVV.

The chain links TRBV12-3 or TRBV12-4 to TRBJ2-3. This CDR3 comprises 12 residues. CDR3: CASSFRSDTQYF.

The V call is TRBV6-5, the J call TRBJ2-7; TCRdb's D call, TRBD2, is unchecked because there is no DNA. Germline-derived CDR1 and CDR2 are MNHEY and SVGAGI. This CDR3 comprises 16 residues. The CDR3 protein is CASSYSRSGTTYEQYF.

The rearrangement uses TRBV12-3 or TRBV12-4 and TRBJ2-2; TCRdb reports TRBD1, a call that lacks DNA to check it against. This CDR3 region has 16 residues. The CDR3 here is CASSLALRQGTGELFF.